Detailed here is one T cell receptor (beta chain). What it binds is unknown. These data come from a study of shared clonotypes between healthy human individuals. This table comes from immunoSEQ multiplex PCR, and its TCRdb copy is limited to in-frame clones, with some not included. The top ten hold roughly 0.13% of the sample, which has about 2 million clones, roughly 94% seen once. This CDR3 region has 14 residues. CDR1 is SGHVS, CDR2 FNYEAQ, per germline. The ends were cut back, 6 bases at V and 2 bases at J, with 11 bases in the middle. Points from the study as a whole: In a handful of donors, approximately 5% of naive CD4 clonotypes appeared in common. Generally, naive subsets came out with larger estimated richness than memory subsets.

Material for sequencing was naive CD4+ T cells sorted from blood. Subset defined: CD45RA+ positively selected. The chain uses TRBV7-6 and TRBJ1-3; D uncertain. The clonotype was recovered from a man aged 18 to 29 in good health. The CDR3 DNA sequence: TGTGCCAGCAGGGCGGGGAATCCTGGAAACACCATATATTTT. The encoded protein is CASRAGNPGNTIYF. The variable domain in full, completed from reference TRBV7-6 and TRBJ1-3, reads GAGVSQSPRYKVTKRGQDVALRCDPISGHVSLYWYRQALGQGPEFLTYFNYEAQQDKSGLPNDRFSAERPEGSISTLTIQRTEQRDSAMYRCASRAGNPGNTIYFGEGSWLTVV.